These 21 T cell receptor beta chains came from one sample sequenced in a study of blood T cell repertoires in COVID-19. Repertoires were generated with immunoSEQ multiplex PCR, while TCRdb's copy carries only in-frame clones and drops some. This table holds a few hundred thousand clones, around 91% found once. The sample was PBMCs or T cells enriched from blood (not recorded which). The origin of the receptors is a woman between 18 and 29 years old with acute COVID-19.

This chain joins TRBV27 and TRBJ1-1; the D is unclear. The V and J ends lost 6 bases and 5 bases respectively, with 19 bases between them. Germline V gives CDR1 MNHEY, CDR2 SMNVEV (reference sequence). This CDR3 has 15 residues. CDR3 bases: TGTGCCAGCAGCCCCGGAGGAGGCGGTAGGACTGAAGCTTTCTTT. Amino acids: CASSPGGGGRTEAFF.

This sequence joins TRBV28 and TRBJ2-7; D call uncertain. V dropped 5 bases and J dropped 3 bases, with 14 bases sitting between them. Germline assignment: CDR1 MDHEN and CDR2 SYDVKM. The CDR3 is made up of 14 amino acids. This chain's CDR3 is CASSPSDPFYEQYF. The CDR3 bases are TGTGCCAGCAGTCCCAGCGACCCCTTCTACGAGCAGTACTTC.

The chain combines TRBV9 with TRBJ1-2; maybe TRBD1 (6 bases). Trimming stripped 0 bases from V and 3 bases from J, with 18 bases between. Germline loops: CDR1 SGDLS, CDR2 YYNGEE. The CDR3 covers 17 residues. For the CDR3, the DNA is TGTGCCAGCAGCGTAGCCCCTACGGGGGGCCGGGACTATGGCTACACCTTC. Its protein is CASSVAPTGGRDYGYTF.

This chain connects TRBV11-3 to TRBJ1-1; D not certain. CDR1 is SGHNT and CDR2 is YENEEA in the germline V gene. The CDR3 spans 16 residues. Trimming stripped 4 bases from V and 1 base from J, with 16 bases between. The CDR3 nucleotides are TGTGCCAGCAGCTCAAGGGAGAGTATGGAGAACACTGAAGCTTTCTTT. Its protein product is CASSSRESMENTEAFF.

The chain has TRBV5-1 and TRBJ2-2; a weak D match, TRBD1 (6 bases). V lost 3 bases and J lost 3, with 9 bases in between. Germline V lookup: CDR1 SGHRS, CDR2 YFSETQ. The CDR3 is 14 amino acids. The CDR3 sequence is CASSWGHDTGELFF. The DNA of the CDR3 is TGCGCCAGCAGCTGGGGACACGACACCGGGGAGCTGTTTTTT.

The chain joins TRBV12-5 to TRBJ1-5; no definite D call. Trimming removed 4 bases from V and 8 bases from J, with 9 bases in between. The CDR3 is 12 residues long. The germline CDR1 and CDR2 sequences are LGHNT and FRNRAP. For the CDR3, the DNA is TGTGCTAGTGGTTCTAACCGGGAGCCCCAGCATTTT. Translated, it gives CASGSNREPQHF.

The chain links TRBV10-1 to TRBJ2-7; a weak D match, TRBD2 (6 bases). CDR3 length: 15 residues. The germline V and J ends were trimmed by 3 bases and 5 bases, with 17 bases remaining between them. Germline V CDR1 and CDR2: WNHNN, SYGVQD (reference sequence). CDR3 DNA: TGCGCCAGCAGTGATCACCAACCGGGGGTCCACGAGCAGTACTTC. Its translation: CASSDHQPGVHEQYF.

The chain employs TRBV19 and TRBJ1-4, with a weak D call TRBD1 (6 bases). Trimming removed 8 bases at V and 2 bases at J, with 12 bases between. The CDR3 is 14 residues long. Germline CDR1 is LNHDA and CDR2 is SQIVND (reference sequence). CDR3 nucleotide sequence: TGTGCCAGTGGAGGGGGGGCTACTAATGAAAAACTGTTTTTT. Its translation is CASGGGATNEKLFF.

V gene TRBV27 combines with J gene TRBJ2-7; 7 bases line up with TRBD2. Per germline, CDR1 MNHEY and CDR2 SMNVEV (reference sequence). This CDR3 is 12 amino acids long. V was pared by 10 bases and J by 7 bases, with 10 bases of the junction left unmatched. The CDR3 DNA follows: TGTGCCACCGGTCGGGGAGGGCGTGAGCAGTACTTC. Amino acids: CATGRGGREQYF.

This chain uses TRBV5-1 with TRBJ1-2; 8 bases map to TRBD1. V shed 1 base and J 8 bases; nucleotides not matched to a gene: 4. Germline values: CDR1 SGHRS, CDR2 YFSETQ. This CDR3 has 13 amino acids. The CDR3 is CASSLMDRAGYTF. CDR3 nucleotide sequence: TGCGCCAGCAGCTTGATGGACAGGGCAGGCTACACCTTC.

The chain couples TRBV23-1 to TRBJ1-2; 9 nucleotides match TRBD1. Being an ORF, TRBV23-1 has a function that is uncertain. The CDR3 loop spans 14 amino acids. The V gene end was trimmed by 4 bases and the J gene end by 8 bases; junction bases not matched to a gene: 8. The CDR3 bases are TGCGCCAGCAGTCTAGGACAGGGGATAAGGGGCTACACCTTC. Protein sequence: CASSLGQGIRGYTF.

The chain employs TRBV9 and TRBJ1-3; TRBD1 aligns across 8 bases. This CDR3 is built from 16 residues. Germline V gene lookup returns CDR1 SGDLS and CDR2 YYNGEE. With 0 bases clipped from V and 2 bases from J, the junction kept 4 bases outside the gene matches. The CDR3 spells CASSVGGQGTGNTIYF. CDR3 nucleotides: TGTGCCAGCAGCGTAGGAGGACAGGGCACTGGAAACACCATATATTTT.

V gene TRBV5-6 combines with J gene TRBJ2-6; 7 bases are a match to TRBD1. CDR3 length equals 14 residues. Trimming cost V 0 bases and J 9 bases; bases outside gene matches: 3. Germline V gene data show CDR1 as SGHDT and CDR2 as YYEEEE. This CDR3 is CASSLGQGNNVLTF. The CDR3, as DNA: TGTGCCAGCAGCTTGGGACAGGGAAACAACGTCCTGACTTTC.

This CDR3 is CASSPYRDRNEKLFF. CDR3 DNA sequence: TGTGCCAGCAGCCCCTACCGGGACAGGAATGAAAAACTGTTTTTT. The rearrangement joins TRBV3-1 (or the pseudogene TRBV3-2) to TRBJ1-4, with TRBD1 matching 8 bases. The length of the CDR3 is 15 residues. V was clipped by 4 bases and J by 5 bases; unmatched bases: 6. Germline CDR1 and CDR2: LGHDT and YNNKEL (reference sequence).

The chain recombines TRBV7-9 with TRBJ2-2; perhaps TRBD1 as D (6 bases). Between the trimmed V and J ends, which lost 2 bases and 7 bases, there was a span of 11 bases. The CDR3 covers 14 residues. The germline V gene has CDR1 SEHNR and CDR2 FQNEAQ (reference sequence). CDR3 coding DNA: TGTGCCAGCAGCTTAACAGGGCCGGACGGGGAGCTGTTTTTT. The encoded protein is CASSLTGPDGELFF.

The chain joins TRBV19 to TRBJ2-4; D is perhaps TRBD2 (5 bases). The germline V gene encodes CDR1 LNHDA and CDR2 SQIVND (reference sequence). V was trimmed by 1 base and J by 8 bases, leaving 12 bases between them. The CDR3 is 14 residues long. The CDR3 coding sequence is TGTGCCAGTAGTATAGGTGGGAGTTCGGACATTCAGTACTTC. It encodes CASSIGGSSDIQYF.

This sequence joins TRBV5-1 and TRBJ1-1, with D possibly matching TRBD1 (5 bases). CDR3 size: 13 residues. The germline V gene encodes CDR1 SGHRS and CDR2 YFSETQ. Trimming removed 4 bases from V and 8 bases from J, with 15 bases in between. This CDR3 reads CASSLGPRLEAFF. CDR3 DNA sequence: TGCGCCAGCAGCCTGGGACCGCGGCTGGAAGCTTTCTTT.

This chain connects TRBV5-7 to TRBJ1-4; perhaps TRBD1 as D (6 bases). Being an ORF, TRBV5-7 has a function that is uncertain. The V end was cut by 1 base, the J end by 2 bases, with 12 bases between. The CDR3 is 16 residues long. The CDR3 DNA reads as TGTGCCAGCAGCTTGCATTGGCAGGGGACTAATGAAAAACTGTTTTTT. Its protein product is CASSLHWQGTNEKLFF.

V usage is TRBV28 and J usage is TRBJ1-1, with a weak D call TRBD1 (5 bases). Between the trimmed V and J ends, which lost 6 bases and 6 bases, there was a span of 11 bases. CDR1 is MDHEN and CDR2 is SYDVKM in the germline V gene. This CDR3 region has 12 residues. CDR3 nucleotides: TGTGCCAGCAGGTCTACAGGCGCTGAAGCTTTCTTT. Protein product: CASRSTGAEAFF.

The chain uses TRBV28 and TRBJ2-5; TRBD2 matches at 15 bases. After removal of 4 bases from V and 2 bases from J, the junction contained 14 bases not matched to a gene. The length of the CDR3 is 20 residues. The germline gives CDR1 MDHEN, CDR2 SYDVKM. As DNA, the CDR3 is TGTGCCAGCAGTTCCCTAAAAGGACTAGCGGGAGGGAGTAGGCAAGAGACCCAGTACTTC. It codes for CASSSLKGLAGGSRQETQYF.

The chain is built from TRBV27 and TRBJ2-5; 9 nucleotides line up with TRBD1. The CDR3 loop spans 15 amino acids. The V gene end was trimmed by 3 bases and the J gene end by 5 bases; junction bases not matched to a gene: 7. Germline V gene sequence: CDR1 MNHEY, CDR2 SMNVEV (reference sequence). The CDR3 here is CASSFRYRGRETQYF. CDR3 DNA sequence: TGTGCCAGCAGTTTCCGGTACAGGGGGCGGGAGACCCAGTACTTC.